These 16 T cell receptor beta chains came from one sample sequenced in a study of beta chain features in type 1 diabetes. What was sequenced were expressed TCRB transcripts, since all of the isolated RNA had been reverse transcribed. Method: immunoSEQ multiplex PCR; TCRdb's copy keeps in-frame clones and lacks some. The sample records hundreds of thousands of clones, 10% to 15% being singletons. No antigen is known for these receptors. General study findings and limits: Among patients with Type 1 diabetes, TCRB CDR3s were moderately but significantly shorter in every one of the four CD4+ subsets.

Sequenced: naive CD4+ T cells from blood. The origin of the receptors is a man aged 18 to 29 with type 1 diabetes.

In its sample, this clone was seen a few times. Other DNA sequences in the sample encode the same CDR3. The rearrangement joins TRBV25-1 to TRBJ1-4; no clear D gene. Trimming cost V 2 bases and J 0 bases, with 7 bases left between them. CDR1 and CDR2 (germline): MGHDK, SYGVNS. The CDR3 length is 15 residues. CDR3 loop: CASSELGATNEKLFF. The CDR3 DNA reads as TGTGCCAGCAGTGAACTGGGAGCAACTAATGAAAAACTGTTTTTT.

This chain connects TRBV7-2 to TRBJ2-1; 10 nucleotides match TRBD2. In germline, CDR1 is SGHTA, CDR2 FQGNSA. V lost 5 bases, J lost 4 bases, and 8 bases stayed unmatched. The CDR3 has 16 residues. The CDR3 is CASSRRSGGVYNEQFF. The DNA of the CDR3 is TGTGCCAGCAGCCGCCGCAGCGGGGGGGTTTACAATGAGCAGTTCTTC. The full variable domain, with the rest looked up from reference TRBV7-2 and TRBJ2-1, is GAGVSQSPSNKVTEKGKDVELRCDPISGHTALYWYRQSLGQGLEFLIYFQGNSAPDKSGLPSDRFSAERTGGSVSTLTIQRTQQEDSAVYLCASSRRSGGVYNEQFFGPGTRLTVL.

The chain has TRBV7-2 and TRBJ1-1, with 10 nucleotides matching TRBD1. The germline gives CDR1 SGHTA, CDR2 FQGNSA. V trimming: 5 bases; J trimming: 5 bases; junction bases outside the gene matches: 11. CDR3 length: 16 residues. The DNA of the CDR3 is TGTGCCAGCAGCCTTGATTCCGGGACAGGGGTTACTGAAGCTTTCTTT. It encodes CASSLDSGTGVTEAFF.

A few counts support this clone. The CDR3 nucleotides read TGTGCCAGCAGGCGCTATAGCAATCAGCCCCAGCATTTT. Translating it yields CASRRYSNQPQHF. The V gene is TRBV6-6, the J gene TRBJ1-5; D remains unclear. The CDR3 is 13 residues long. V lost 6 bases and J lost 0, with 6 bases in between. In germline, CDR1 is MNHNY, CDR2 SVGAGI (reference sequence).

The chain couples TRBV11-2 to TRBJ1-2; D unresolved. CDR3 size: 15 residues. Germline lookup yields CDR1 SGHAT and CDR2 FQNNGV. V lost 5 bases and J 4 bases, leaving 17 bases between the germline ends. CDR3 nucleotides: TGTGCCAGCAGCCCTACCTCAGTGGGAGGCTATGGCTACACCTTC. Translated: CASSPTSVGGYGYTF.

This clone occurred a few times. The J gene is TRBJ2-1, the V gene TRBV7-2; tentative D call: TRBD2 (5 bases). V gave up 4 bases and J gave up 6 bases, with 13 bases separating them. This CDR3 is 14 amino acids long. CDR1 SGHTA and CDR2 FQGNSA come from the germline V gene. The CDR3 reads CASSSGASLNEQFF. CDR3 nucleotides: TGTGCCAGCAGCTCCGGTGCTAGCCTCAATGAGCAGTTCTTC.

V usage is TRBV2 and J usage is TRBJ1-6; D may be TRBD1 (5 bases). This CDR3 has 13 residues. Trimming removed 4 bases at V and 7 bases at J, with 8 bases between. Per germline, CDR1 SNHLY and CDR2 FYNNEI. The CDR3 loop is CASSVGGNSPLHF. Here the CDR3 DNA reads TGTGCCAGCAGTGTCGGGGGGAATTCACCCCTCCACTTT. Drawing the rest from reference TRBV2 and TRBJ1-6, the complete variable domain is EPEVTQTPSHQVTQMGQEVILRCVPISNHLYFYWYRQILGQKVEFLVSFYNNEISEKSEIFDDQFSVERPDGSNFTLKIRSTKLEDSAMYFCASSVGGNSPLHFGNGTRLTVT.

In this sample, this clone turned up once. This chain links TRBV5-1 with TRBJ2-2; no definite D call. The length of the CDR3 is 14 residues. Trimming cost V 0 bases and J 3 bases, with 6 bases left between them. Germline V CDR1 and CDR2: SGHRS, YFSETQ. CDR3 sequence (DNA): TGCGCCAGCAGCTTGGACAGTTACACCGGGGAGCTGTTTTTT. Residues: CASSLDSYTGELFF.

The V and J genes are TRBV25-1 and TRBJ2-7, with 7 nucleotides matching TRBD1. The germline V gene has CDR1 MGHDK and CDR2 SYGVNS. The CDR3 has 14 amino acids. Trimming removed 5 bases from V and 2 bases from J; junction bases left unmatched: 6. DNA of the CDR3: TGTGCCAGCAGTCCCGGGACAGCCACCTACGAGCAGTACTTC. It specifies CASSPGTATYEQYF.

CDR3 protein: CASSVTGAPYMSNQPQHF. CDR3 in DNA: TGTGCCAGCAGCGTCACAGGGGCGCCCTATATGAGCAATCAGCCCCAGCATTTT. This chain links TRBV27 with TRBJ1-5, with TRBD1 matching over 7 bases. Trimming cost V 6 bases and J 1 base; bases outside gene matches: 15. This CDR3 is built from 18 residues. The germline V gene encodes CDR1 MNHEY and CDR2 SMNVEV (reference sequence).

This clone was seen only a few times. V is TRBV11-3 and J is TRBJ2-5; D remains ambiguous. Trimming cost V 0 bases and J 4 bases, with 3 bases left between them. Germline lookup yields CDR1 SGHNT and CDR2 YENEEA. CDR3 size: 12 residues. CDR3 coding DNA: TGTGCCAGCAGCTTAGAGGGAGAGACCCAGTACTTC. Protein: CASSLEGETQYF.

CDR3 region: CASSQDASGGTNEQYF. CDR3 in DNA: TGTGCCAGCAGCCAAGATGCCAGCGGGGGGACCAACGAGCAGTACTTC. This chain joins TRBV4-2 and TRBJ2-7; TRBD2 agrees at 9 bases. The germline gives CDR1 LGHNA, CDR2 YNFKEQ. V gave up 0 bases and J gave up 5 bases; unmatched junction bases: 8. The CDR3 is 16 amino acids.

This rearrangement joins TRBV5-1 to TRBJ2-5; no firm D call. The CDR3 is 14 residues long. V gave up 0 bases and J gave up 1 base, with 7 bases separating them. The germline CDR1 and CDR2 sequences are SGHRS and YFSETQ. CDR3 in DNA: TGCGCCAGCAGCTTGGTGGGTGCCCAAGAGACCCAGTACTTC. This sequence encodes CASSLVGAQETQYF.

This clone was counted a few times. The CDR3 reads CASSLAQGAESYGYTF. Written as DNA, the CDR3 is TGTGCCAGCAGTTTAGCTCAGGGGGCGGAAAGCTATGGCTACACCTTC. V is TRBV27 and J is TRBJ1-2; 8 bases map to TRBD1. With V trimmed by 2 bases and J by 4 bases, 9 bases remained unmatched. Germline lookup yields CDR1 MNHEY and CDR2 SMNVEV (reference sequence). The CDR3 is 16 amino acids.

In this sample, this clone turned up a few times. The chain couples TRBV19 to TRBJ1-3; D gene uncertain. The germline V gene has CDR1 LNHDA and CDR2 SQIVND (reference sequence). Trimming took off 5 bases at V and 0 bases at J, with 8 bases between the two ends. This CDR3 contains 14 residues. CDR3 nucleotide sequence: TGTGCCAGTAGTCGAGAGAGCTCTGGAAACACCATATATTTT. Residues: CASSRESSGNTIYF. Full variable domain (rest looked up from reference TRBV19 and TRBJ1-3): DGGITQSPKYLFRKEGQNVTLSCEQNLNHDAMYWYRQDPGQGLRLIYYSQIVNDFQKGDIAEGYSVSREKKESFPLTVTSAQKNPTAFYLCASSRESSGNTIYFGEGSWLTVV.

The chain links TRBV15 to TRBJ1-2, with 11 bases aligning to TRBD1. CDR3 length equals 17 residues. The junction had 7 bases not matched to a gene; V was cut back by 0 bases and J by 4 bases. Germline CDR1 reads LNHNV; CDR2 reads YYDKDF (reference sequence). In DNA, the CDR3 is TGTGCCACCAGCAGAGATCTAGGACAGGGGGCGAGCTATGGCTACACCTTC. As protein: CATSRDLGQGASYGYTF.